The 12 T cell receptor beta chains in this list originate from one sample, sequenced in a study of blood T cell repertoires in COVID-19. Sequencing used immunoSEQ multiplex PCR; TCRdb keeps in-frame clones, though not all of them. This sample yields under 60,000 clones, of which approximately 87% are seen a single time; approximately 5% belongs to the top ten. Input material: peripheral blood. Receptor source: a human donor in a cohort sampled during active COVID-19.

In this sample, this clone turned up a few times. The V call is TRBV6-2 or TRBV6-3, the J call TRBJ1-5; D is unclear. V was pared by 0 bases and J by 7 bases, with 7 bases between. Germline loops: CDR1 MNHEY, CDR2 SVGEGT. The CDR3 totals 13 residues. CDR3 DNA: TGTGCCAGCAGTTACTCACCGGGGCAGCCCCAGCATTTT. Amino acids: CASSYSPGQPQHF.

The chain recombines TRBV7-3 with TRBJ2-6, with D possibly matching TRBD1 (6 bases). V was pared by 3 bases and J by 0 bases, with 6 bases between. The length of the CDR3 is 15 residues. Germline CDR1 is SGHTA and CDR2 is FQGTGA. This CDR3 is CASSLDSSGANVLTF. The DNA of the CDR3 is TGTGCCAGCAGCTTGGACAGCTCTGGGGCCAACGTCCTGACTTTC.

This chain uses TRBV5-1 with TRBJ1-5; D might be TRBD1 (6 bases). Trimming removed 0 bases at V and 12 bases at J, with 19 bases between. The CDR3 is made up of 15 amino acids. Germline V gives CDR1 SGHRS, CDR2 YFSETQ. Here the CDR3 reads CASSLGAGEPWRQHF. The DNA for the CDR3 is TGCGCCAGCAGCTTGGGGGCAGGGGAGCCTTGGCGCCAGCATTTT. Based on the CDR3 plus reference TRBV5-1 and TRBJ1-5, the full variable domain is KAGVTQTPRYLIKTRGQQVTLSCSPISGHRSVSWYQQTPGQGLQFLFEYFSETQRNKGNFPGRFSGRQFSNSRSEMNVSTLELGDSALYLCASSLGAGEPWRQHFGDGTRLSIL.

The V gene is TRBV2, the J gene TRBJ1-1, with D possibly matching TRBD1 (5 bases). CDR3 length: 14 residues. Germline CDR1 reads SNHLY; CDR2 reads FYNNEI. Trimming stripped 3 bases from V and 0 bases from J, with 8 bases between. As DNA, the CDR3 is TGTGCCAGCAGTGATCAGGGATTGAACACTGAAGCTTTCTTT. Its translation: CASSDQGLNTEAFF. Full variable domain (remainder filled in from reference TRBV2 and TRBJ1-1): EPEVTQTPSHQVTQMGQEVILRCVPISNHLYFYWYRQILGQKVEFLVSFYNNEISEKSEIFDDQFSVERPDGSNFTLKIRSTKLEDSAMYFCASSDQGLNTEAFFGQGTRLTVV.

The rearrangement links TRBV19 to TRBJ2-5; 9 nucleotides line up with TRBD2. Looked up from germline, CDR1 is LNHDA and CDR2 is SQIVND (reference sequence). This CDR3 is 15 amino acids long. J gave up 4 bases and V 5 bases, and 8 bases lay outside the gene matches. The CDR3 region is CASSSLAGFRETQYF. As DNA, the CDR3 is TGTGCCAGTAGTTCTCTAGCGGGATTTAGAGAGACCCAGTACTTC.

V gene TRBV7-9 combines with J gene TRBJ1-1; D may be TRBD1 (6 bases). This CDR3 is built from 13 residues. V was shortened by 4 bases and J by 4 bases, with 10 bases between the two germline ends. Germline V CDR1 and CDR2: SEHNR, FQNEAQ (reference sequence). The CDR3 is CASSSQGLTEAFF. The CDR3 DNA follows: TGTGCCAGCAGCTCACAGGGTCTCACTGAAGCTTTCTTT.

This chain links TRBV18 with TRBJ2-3; D is possibly TRBD2 (6 bases). The length of the CDR3 is 13 residues. Germline V gives CDR1 KGHSH, CDR2 LQKENI. V shed 6 bases and J shed 4 bases, with 11 bases lying between them. Written as DNA, the CDR3 is TGTGCCAGCTCTCGCCGGGGGTCAGATACGCAGTATTTT. This sequence encodes CASSRRGSDTQYF.

The chain is built from TRBV6-5 and TRBJ1-2; 7 positions agree with TRBD1. The trim removed 6 bases at V and 8 bases at J, leaving 9 bases unmatched. Looked up from germline, CDR1 is MNHEY and CDR2 is SVGAGI. The CDR3 is made up of 13 amino acids. CDR3 amino acids: CASSRDSDGGYTF. The CDR3 DNA reads TGTGCCAGCAGCCGGGACAGCGATGGGGGCTACACCTTC.

The chain carries TRBV6-4 and TRBJ2-2; tentatively, D is TRBD1 (6 bases). V lost 8 bases to trimming and J lost 5 bases, with 15 bases between them. Germline lookup yields CDR1 MRHNA and CDR2 SNTAGT. CDR3 length equals 14 residues. The CDR3 spells CASSQLQGTGELFF. The CDR3, as DNA: TGTGCCAGCTCCCAGTTACAGGGAACCGGGGAGCTGTTTTTT.

The V gene is TRBV3-1 (or the pseudogene TRBV3-2), the J gene TRBJ1-2; the D is unclear. Trimming shortened V by 3 bases and J by 0 bases, and 8 bases separated the two germline ends. Per germline, CDR1 LGHDT and CDR2 YNNKEL (reference sequence). There are 14 residues in the CDR3. The CDR3 DNA reads as TGTGCCAGCAGCCAGAGTGGTTCTAACTATGGCTACACCTTC. It specifies CASSQSGSNYGYTF.

The J gene is TRBJ1-1, the V gene TRBV4-1, with 10 nucleotides matching TRBD1. V was pared by 1 base and J by 2 bases, with 4 bases of the junction left unmatched. The CDR3 has 16 residues. Germline CDR1 and CDR2: MGHRA and YSYEKL. CDR3 coding DNA: TGCGCCAGCAGCCAAGGGACAGGGGGTAGTAACACTGAAGCTTTCTTT. It is translated as CASSQGTGGSNTEAFF.

The chain links TRBV3-1 (or the pseudogene TRBV3-2) to TRBJ1-3, with TRBD1 matching over 10 bases. The CDR3 runs to 17 residues. The germline V gene has CDR1 LGHDT and CDR2 YNNKEL (reference sequence). V was pared by 1 base and J by 0 bases, with 3 bases of the junction left unmatched. Here the CDR3 DNA reads TGTGCCAGCAGCCAAGCCGGACAGGGGGTCTCTGGAAACACCATATATTTT. Translation: CASSQAGQGVSGNTIYF.